This entry concerns a single T cell receptor beta chain. Its antigen is as yet unknown. The data were taken from a study of shared clonotypes between healthy human individuals. The V end was cut by 2 bases, the J end by 0 bases, with 12 bases between. CDR1 is MDHEN, CDR2 SYDVKM, per germline. The CDR3 covers 16 residues. Selected positively for CCR7 and CD45RO-negative, naive CD8 cells excluded terminally differentiated effector memory CD45RA+ cells. Study-level findings and limits: Rarefaction indicated that sorted-subset sequencing remained incomplete although depth was large. Among donors, clonotype sharing was expected to be affected by sequencing depth.

Clones were read by immunoSEQ multiplex PCR, and TCRdb kept only the in-frame ones, dropping some. The sample has around 1,900,000 clones, 93% seen once. The sequence came from a man between 18 and 29 years old in good health. Some clones in this sample may be carry-over from other donors' samples. This chain links TRBV28 with TRBJ2-3; D remains ambiguous. The sample taken for sequencing was naive CD8+ T cells from PBMCs. DNA of the CDR3: TGTGCCAGCAGTTTACTTCCGGGCTCTAGCACAGATACGCAGTATTTT. Translated, it gives CASSLLPGSSTDTQYF.